This passage covers 11 T cell receptor beta chains from one sample sequenced in a study of cytomegalovirus exposure and HLA in healthy donors. PCR was performed using 60 Vbeta and 13 Jbeta primers. Here immunoSEQ multiplex PCR was the method, and the copy in TCRdb shows in-frame clones only, minus some. The sample lists 130,000 to 150,000 clones; about 74% were seen once. The sample consisted of PBMCs. These receptors were obtained from a man between 18 and 29 years old in good health and CMV-seropositive.

This rearrangement joins TRBV14 to TRBJ1-2; 10 bases align to TRBD1. The V and J ends lost 0 bases and 7 bases, in that order; junction bases with no gene match: 8. CDR1 is SGHDN and CDR2 is FVKESK in the germline V gene. The CDR3 is made up of 16 amino acids. The CDR3, as DNA: TGTGCCAGCAGCCAAGAACGGGACAGGGGAACGGGTGGCTACACCTTC. It is translated as CASSQERDRGTGGYTF.

The chain couples TRBV27 to TRBJ1-1; perhaps TRBD1 as D (5 bases). CDR1 MNHEY and CDR2 SMNVEV come from the germline V gene (reference sequence). V lost 2 bases, J lost 1 base, and 8 bases lay in between. The CDR3 loop spans 14 amino acids. CDR3: CASSLQGENTEAFF. The CDR3 coding sequence is TGTGCCAGCAGTTTACAAGGGGAGAACACTGAAGCTTTCTTT.

The chain couples TRBV5-1 to TRBJ2-3; the D gene is possibly TRBD2 (6 bases). Trimming pared 6 bases from V and 4 bases from J, leaving 12 bases between. The CDR3 sequence is 13 residues long. Germline V gives CDR1 SGHRS, CDR2 YFSETQ. The CDR3 DNA sequence: TGCGCCAGCACCTCCGGCGGGGCAGATACGCAGTATTTT. Its translation is CASTSGGADTQYF.

The CDR3 spells CASSRGMDQETQYF. The DNA for the CDR3 is TGCGCCAGCAGCCGAGGGATGGACCAAGAGACCCAGTACTTC. The rearrangement joins TRBV4-1 to TRBJ2-5, with a weak D call TRBD2 (5 bases). The V end lost 4 bases, the J end lost 0 bases, and 9 bases lay between the germline ends. This CDR3 has 14 amino acids. CDR1 and CDR2 from the germline V gene are MGHRA and YSYEKL.

This chain links TRBV28 with TRBJ1-1; D unresolved. The CDR3 is made up of 11 amino acids. Trimming left V 6 bases short and J 8 bases short, with 10 bases between. Germline-derived CDR1 and CDR2 are MDHEN and SYDVKM. In nucleotides, the CDR3 is TGTGCCAGCAGAGCGACCACCGAAGCTTTCTTT. As protein: CASRATTEAFF.

The genes are TRBV7-9 and TRBJ1-2; D is unclear. The CDR3 length is 13 residues. Germline-derived CDR1 and CDR2 are SEHNR and FQNEAQ (reference sequence). Trimming removed 1 base from V and 8 bases from J, with 11 bases in between. In DNA form, the CDR3 reads TGTGCCAGCAGCTTAGGGTTACGAGGAGGCTACACCTTC. Translated: CASSLGLRGGYTF.

This clone was seen only once. The chain is built from TRBV9 and TRBJ2-5; a weak D match, TRBD2 (5 bases). Germline V gene data show CDR1 as SGDLS and CDR2 as YYNGEE. This CDR3 comprises 15 residues. Trimming pared 0 bases from V and 4 bases from J, leaving 13 bases between. DNA for the CDR3: TGTGCCAGCAGCGTAGACAGTGCCGAGGGAGAGACCCAGTACTTC. Translated, it gives CASSVDSAEGETQYF.

The chain employs TRBV5-6 and TRBJ2-3; TRBD2 matches at 13 bases. V shed 4 bases and J 4 bases; nucleotides not matched to a gene: 9. This CDR3 is 17 amino acids long. CDR1 SGHDT and CDR2 YYEEEE come from the germline V gene. CDR3 nucleotides: TGTGCCAGCAGCCAGGGACTAGCGGGGTTTCTGGCAGATACGCAGTATTTT. Its translation is CASSQGLAGFLADTQYF.

The V gene is TRBV4-3, the J gene TRBJ2-1; 10 nucleotides agree with TRBD2. The germline gives CDR1 LGHNA, CDR2 YSLEER. This CDR3 spans 15 amino acids. J gave up 4 bases and V 5 bases, and 5 bases lay outside the gene matches. CDR3 residues: CASSTTSGYYNEQFF. In DNA, the CDR3 is TGCGCCAGCAGCACGACTAGCGGGTATTACAATGAGCAGTTCTTC.

The J gene is TRBJ2-2, the V gene TRBV19; possible D gene TRBD1, 6 bases. The CDR3 runs to 20 residues. V lost 4 bases and J 5 bases, leaving 29 bases between the germline ends. CDR1 LNHDA and CDR2 SQIVND come from the germline V gene (reference sequence). The CDR3 loop reads CASSTDRQVWGNMETGELFF. The CDR3 nucleotides read TGTGCCAGTAGTACCGATAGACAGGTTTGGGGGAATATGGAGACCGGGGAGCTGTTTTTT.

The chain recombines TRBV5-6 with TRBJ2-7; D gene unclear. The CDR3 covers 14 residues. V was pared by 0 bases and J by 4 bases, with 11 bases between. Germline V gene sequence: CDR1 SGHDT, CDR2 YYEEEE. The CDR3 sequence: CASSLGGTRYEQYF. CDR3 bases: TGTGCCAGCAGCTTGGGAGGCACCAGATACGAGCAGTACTTC.